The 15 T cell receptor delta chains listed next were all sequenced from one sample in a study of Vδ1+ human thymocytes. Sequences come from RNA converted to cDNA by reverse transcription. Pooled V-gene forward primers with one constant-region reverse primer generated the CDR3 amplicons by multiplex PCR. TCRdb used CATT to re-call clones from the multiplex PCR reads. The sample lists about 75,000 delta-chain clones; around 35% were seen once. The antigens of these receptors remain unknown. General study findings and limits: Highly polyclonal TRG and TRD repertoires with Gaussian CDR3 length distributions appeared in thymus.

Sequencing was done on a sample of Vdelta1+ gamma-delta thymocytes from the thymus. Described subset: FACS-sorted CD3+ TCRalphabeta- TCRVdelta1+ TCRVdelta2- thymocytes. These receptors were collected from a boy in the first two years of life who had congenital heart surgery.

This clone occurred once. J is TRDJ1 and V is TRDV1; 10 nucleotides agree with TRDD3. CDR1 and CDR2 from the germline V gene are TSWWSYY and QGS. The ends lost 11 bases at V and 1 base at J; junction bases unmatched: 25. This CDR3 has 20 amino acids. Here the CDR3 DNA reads TGTGCTTTAGGGGAGGTTCTCCTTACTGGGGGATTCTGGCCCACCGATAAACTCATCTTT. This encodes CALGEVLLTGGFWPTDKLIF.

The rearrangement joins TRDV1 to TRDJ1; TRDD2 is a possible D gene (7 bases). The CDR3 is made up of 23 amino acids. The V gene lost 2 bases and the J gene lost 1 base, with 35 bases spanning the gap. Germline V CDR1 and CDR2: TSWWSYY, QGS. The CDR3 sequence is CALGEGDSYERNCRTPITDKLIF. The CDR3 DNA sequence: TGTGCTCTTGGGGAAGGGGATTCCTACGAAAGGAATTGTCGTACACCTATCACCGATAAACTCATCTTT.

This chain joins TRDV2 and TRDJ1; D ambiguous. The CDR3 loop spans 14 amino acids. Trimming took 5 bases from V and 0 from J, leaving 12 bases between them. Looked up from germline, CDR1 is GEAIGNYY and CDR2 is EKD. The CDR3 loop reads CACGVDLYTDKLIF. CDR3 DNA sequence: TGTGCCTGTGGGGTGGACCTGTACACCGATAAACTCATCTTT.

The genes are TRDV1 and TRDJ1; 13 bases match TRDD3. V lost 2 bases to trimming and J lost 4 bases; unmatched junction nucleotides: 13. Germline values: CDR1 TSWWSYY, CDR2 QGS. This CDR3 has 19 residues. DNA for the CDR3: TGTGCTCTTGGGGAATATGTCCCGACGACTGGGGGATACGGCGATAAACTCATCTTT. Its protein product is CALGEYVPTTGGYGDKLIF.

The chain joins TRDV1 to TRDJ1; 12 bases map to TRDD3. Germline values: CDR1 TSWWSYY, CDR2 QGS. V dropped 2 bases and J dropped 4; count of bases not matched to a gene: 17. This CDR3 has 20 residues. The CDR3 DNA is TGTGCTCTTGGGGAATCCACCGTCTTCCTGCCTGGGGGATACGGCGATAAACTCATCTTT. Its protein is CALGESTVFLPGGYGDKLIF.

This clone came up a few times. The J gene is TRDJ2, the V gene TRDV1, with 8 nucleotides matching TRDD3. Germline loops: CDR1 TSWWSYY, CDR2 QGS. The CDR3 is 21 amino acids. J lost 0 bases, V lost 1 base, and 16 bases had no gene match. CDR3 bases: TGTGCTCTTGGGGAACGGATCCTACAAGTACTGGGGGCGCCTTTGACAGCACAACTCTTCTTT. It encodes CALGERILQVLGAPLTAQLFF.

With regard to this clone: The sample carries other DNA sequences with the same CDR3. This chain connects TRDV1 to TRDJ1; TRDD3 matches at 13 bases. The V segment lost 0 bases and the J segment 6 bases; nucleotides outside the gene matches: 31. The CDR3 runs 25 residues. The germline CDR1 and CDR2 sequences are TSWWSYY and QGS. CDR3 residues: CALGELLKVNEVPYWGIRGINKLIF. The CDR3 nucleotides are TGTGCTCTTGGGGAACTCCTTAAGGTAAACGAGGTCCCGTACTGGGGGATACGCGGAATTAATAAACTCATCTTT.

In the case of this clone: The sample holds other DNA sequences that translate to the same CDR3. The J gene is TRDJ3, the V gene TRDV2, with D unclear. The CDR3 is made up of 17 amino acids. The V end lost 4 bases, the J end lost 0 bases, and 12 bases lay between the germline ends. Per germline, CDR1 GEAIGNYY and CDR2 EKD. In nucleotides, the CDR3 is TGTGCCTGTGAACGGAGACAAATCTCCTGGGACACCCGACAGATGTTTTTC. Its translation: CACERRQISWDTRQMFF.

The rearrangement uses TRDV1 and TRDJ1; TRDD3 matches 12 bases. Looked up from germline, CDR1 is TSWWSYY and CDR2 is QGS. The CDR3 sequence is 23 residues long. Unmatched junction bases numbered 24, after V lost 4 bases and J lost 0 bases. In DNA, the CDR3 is TGTGCTCTTGGGGTCGATTACTCTACATTCATCTACTGGGGGATACATGACACCGATAAACTCATCTTT. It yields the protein CALGVDYSTFIYWGIHDTDKLIF.

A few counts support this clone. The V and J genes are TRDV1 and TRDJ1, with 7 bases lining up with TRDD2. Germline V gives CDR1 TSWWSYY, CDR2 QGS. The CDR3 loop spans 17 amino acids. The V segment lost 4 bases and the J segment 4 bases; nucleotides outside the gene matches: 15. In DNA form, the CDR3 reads TGTGCTCTTGGGGCGATTCCTACGCTCCTGGCCATCGATAAACTCATCTTT. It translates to CALGAIPTLLAIDKLIF.

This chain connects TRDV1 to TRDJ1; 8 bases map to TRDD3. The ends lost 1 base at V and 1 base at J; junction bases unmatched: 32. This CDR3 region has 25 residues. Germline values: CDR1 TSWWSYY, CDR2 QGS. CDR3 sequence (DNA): TGTGCTCTTGGGGAACCCCCCCCTCTCCCATCCTACGTAAAGCGTACTGGGGGCTCCACCGATAAACTCATCTTT. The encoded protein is CALGEPPPLPSYVKRTGGSTDKLIF.

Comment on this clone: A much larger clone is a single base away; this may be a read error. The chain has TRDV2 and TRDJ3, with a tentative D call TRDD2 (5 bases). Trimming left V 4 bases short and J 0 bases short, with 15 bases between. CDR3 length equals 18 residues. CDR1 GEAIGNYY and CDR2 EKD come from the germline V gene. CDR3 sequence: CACEFFLRRSWDTRQMFF. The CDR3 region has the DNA TGTGCCTGTGAGTTTTTCCTCCGCCGCTCCTGGGACACCCGACAGATGTTTTTC.

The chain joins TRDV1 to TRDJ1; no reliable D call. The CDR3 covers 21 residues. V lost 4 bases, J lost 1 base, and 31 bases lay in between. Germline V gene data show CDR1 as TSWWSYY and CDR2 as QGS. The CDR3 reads CALGGRSTNQLRELTTDKLIF. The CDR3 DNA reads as TGTGCTCTTGGGGGACGTTCAACAAACCAACTACGAGAGCTCACCACCGATAAACTCATCTTT.

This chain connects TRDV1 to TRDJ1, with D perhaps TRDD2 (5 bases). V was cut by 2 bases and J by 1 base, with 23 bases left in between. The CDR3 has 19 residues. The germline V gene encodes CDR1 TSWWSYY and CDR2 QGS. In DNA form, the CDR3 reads TGTGCTCTTGGGGAAAAGGTCTTCCACCCTCTTGGGTTCACCGATAAACTCATCTTT. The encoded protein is CALGEKVFHPLGFTDKLIF.

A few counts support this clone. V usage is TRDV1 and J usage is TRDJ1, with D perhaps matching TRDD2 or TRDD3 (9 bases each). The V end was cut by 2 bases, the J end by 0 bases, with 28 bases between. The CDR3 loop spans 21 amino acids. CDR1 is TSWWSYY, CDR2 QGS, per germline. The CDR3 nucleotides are TGTGCTCTTGGGGAAGGGTCCCCCTTCCTACCGACTGGGGGAAACACCGATAAACTCATCTTT. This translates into CALGEGSPFLPTGGNTDKLIF.